A single sample gave rise to the 2 T cell receptor beta chains below, sequenced in a study of CD8+ T cells in alopecia areata. cDNA reverse transcribed from extracted RNA served as the sequencing template. Sequenced by immunoSEQ multiplex PCR; TCRdb stores in-frame clones only, minus some. The sample has approximately 150,000 clones, about three fifths seen once. Stated treatment: oral pan-JAK inhibitor, 5-10 mg twice daily. The sample consisted of CD4+ T cells sorted from blood, taken at approximately week 60, from a patient treated with tofacitinib. The origin of the receptors is a human donor with alopecia areata.

The chain recombines TRBV11-2 with TRBJ2-5; the D gene is possibly TRBD2 (5 bases). Germline-derived CDR1 and CDR2 are SGHAT and FQNNGV. The germline V and J ends were trimmed by 5 bases and 2 bases, with 15 bases remaining between them. The CDR3 covers 15 residues. This CDR3 reads CASSPLGSGQETQYF. CDR3 DNA: TGTGCCAGCAGCCCACTTGGGAGCGGACAAGAGACCCAGTACTTC.

The chain carries TRBV12-5 and TRBJ2-1; 9 bases map to TRBD1. V shed 7 bases, J shed 2 bases, and the junction held 6 bases outside the gene matches. This CDR3 is 15 amino acids long. Germline V gives CDR1 LGHNT, CDR2 FRNRAP. The CDR3 loop is CASAKDRGAYNEQFF. The CDR3 DNA follows: TGTGCTAGTGCCAAGGACAGGGGAGCCTACAATGAGCAGTTCTTC.